The clone carrying this T cell receptor (beta chain) occurred once. What it binds is unknown. Per germline, CDR1 MNHEY and CDR2 SVGAGI. The CDR3 has 16 residues. Trimming shortened V by 4 bases and J by 0 bases, and 12 bases separated the two germline ends. This record comes from a study of shared clonotypes between healthy human individuals. General observations from the study: In general, naive subsets displayed greater estimated richness than memory subsets did. A handful of donors showed sharing of about 4.7% of naive CD4 clonotypes.

Original processing notes: Filtering differed, since immunoSEQ gave only junction sequences and no quality scores. Sequencing used immunoSEQ multiplex PCR; TCRdb keeps in-frame clones, though not all of them. V, J and clone size reflect that table, while D and trimming were determined from the DNA. The sample shows more than 2,000,000 clones, around 94% of them seen only once. The sequence came from a man in his late teens or twenties in good health. The gene calls are TRBV6-5 and TRBJ1-4; TRBD1 is a possible D gene (6 bases). Sequenced sample: naive CD4+ T cells sorted from blood. Subset of the sample: CD45RA+ positively selected. Written as DNA, the CDR3 is TGTGCCAGCAGTTGGGACAATTACTCAACTAATGAAAAACTGTTTTTT. This translates into CASSWDNYSTNEKLFF.